This T cell receptor beta chain appears in the sequencing data of a study of early stage breast cancer tumors. Using immunoSEQ multiplex PCR, the repertoire was profiled, and TCRdb retains in-frame clones only, with some absent. Seen here are roughly 19,000 clones, about 75% observed once, and the top ten hold roughly 25%. As concerns this clone: As yet, its antigen is unknown.

Germline V gene sequence: CDR1 SGHTA, CDR2 FQGTGA. The CDR3 length is 15 residues. J gave up 6 bases and V 2 bases, and 8 bases lay outside the gene matches. Study-level findings and limits: Compared with adjacent normal breast, tumors showed about 2.5-fold denser, more clonal T cells. Most shared enriched TCRB sequences were commonly generated ones. Unsorted bulk genomic DNA sequencing lacked pairing and functional marker data.

The origin of this receptor is a person aged 55 to 75 with breast cancer. Sequenced input: blood. V is TRBV7-3 and J is TRBJ1-2, with 8 bases that match TRBD1. CDR3 bases: TGTGCCAGCAGCTTATTCCAGGGGGCGCCTAATGGCTACACCTTC. Translation gives CASSLFQGAPNGYTF.